These T cell receptor beta chains were read from a single sample in a study of regulatory T cells in long-lasting Graves disease. TCRdb redid the calling of the multiplex PCR reads with MiXCR, one entry per CDR3 protein. Among roughly 350,000 distinct CDR3 sequences listed, roughly a sixth were seen once. This sample was also put to use in a study of T cells in Graves' hyperthyroidism and ophthalmopathy.

Sequences were derived from peripheral blood mononuclear cells (PBMCs), sampled at new diagnosis, from a patient treated with antithyroid drugs. These receptors originate from a man aged 35 to 55 with Graves disease. Each CDR3 is given with its conserved first and last residue. D genes are given only for firm matches. The listing skips clone size in some rows; elsewhere it reads once, few, many or a size class.

>NA|TRBJ2-4|many|TRBV7-2
CASSFVGEKNIQYF
TGTGCCAGCAGCTTCGTAGGGGAGAAAAACATTCAGTACTTC
>NA|TRBJ1-5|NA|TRBV5-6
CASSLRVGRQPQHF
TGTGCCAGCAGCTTGAGGGTAGGGCGGCAGCCCCAGCATTTT
>NA|TRBJ1-2|NA|TRBV5-4
CASSFGLGFYGYTF
TGTGCCAGCAGCTTCGGTCTGGGGTTTTATGGCTACACCTTC
>TRBD1|TRBJ1-4|NA|TRBV28
CASSSAGTGGGEKLFF
TGTGCCAGCAGTTCCGCCGGGACAGGGGGCGGTGAAAAACTGTTTTTT
>NA|TRBJ2-7|few|TRBV28
CATLGGGTYEQYF
TGTGCCACCCTCGGAGGGGGAACATACGAGCAGTACTTC
>NA|TRBJ1-1|many|TRBV20-1
CSPIMNTEAFF
TGCAGTCCGATCATGAACACTGAAGCTTTCTTT
>NA|TRBJ1-3|few|TRBV28
CASSLWAAGNTIYF
TGTGCCAGCAGTTTATGGGCTGCTGGAAACACCATATATTTT
>NA|TRBJ2-2|many|TRBV12-3/TRBV12-4
CASSPGESGELFF
TGTGCCAGCAGTCCAGGGGAGTCCGGGGAGCTGTTTTTT
>NA|TRBJ2-7|few|TRBV7-3
CASSISDSHEQYF
TGTGCCAGCAGCATCAGCGACTCCCACGAGCAGTACTTC
>NA|TRBJ2-3|many|TRBV18
CASSLLALGTDTQYF
TGTGCCAGCTCACTACTCGCCCTTGGCACAGATACGCAGTATTTT
>TRBD2|TRBJ2-5|many|TRBV12-3/TRBV12-4
CASSFGGRQEAQYF
TGTGCCAGCAGTTTCGGGGGGAGACAAGAGGCCCAGTACTTC
>TRBD1|TRBJ1-2|many|TRBV3-1
CASSQAGQGGYTF
TGTGCCAGCAGCCAAGCGGGACAGGGAGGCTACACCTTC
>NA|TRBJ2-5|many|TRBV7-9
CASRASEEETQYF
TGTGCCAGCAGAGCTTCCGAGGAAGAGACCCAGTACTTC
>NA|TRBJ2-5|many|TRBV7-9
CASSLIRETQYF
TGTGCCAGCAGCTTAATTAGGGAGACCCAGTACTTC
>NA|TRBJ1-2|NA|TRBV10-3
CAISESERSINGYTF
TGTGCCATCAGTGAGTCTGAGCGCTCCATTAATGGCTACACCTTC
>TRBD1|TRBJ2-1|many|TRBV29-1
CSVPGQIGRVYNEQFF
TGCAGCGTCCCGGGACAGATAGGCCGAGTTTACAATGAGCAGTTCTTC
>NA|TRBJ2-1|many|TRBV7-3
CASSLFTGGHNEQFF
TGTGCCAGCAGCTTATTCACGGGCGGGCACAATGAGCAGTTCTTC
>TRBD1|TRBJ2-2|NA|TRBV20-1
CSADRGRSTGELFF
TGCAGTGCCGACAGGGGGCGCAGCACCGGGGAGCTGTTTTTT
>NA|TRBJ1-1|NA|TRBV19
CASRTGMPYTNTEAFF
TGTGCCAGTAGGACAGGTATGCCCTATACGAACACTGAAGCTTTCTTT
>NA|TRBJ1-1|many|TRBV25-1
CASARNTEAFF
TGTGCCAGCGCGCGGAACACTGAAGCTTTCTTT
>TRBD2|TRBJ2-3|few|TRBV5-8
CASLAGGYTDTQYF
TGTGCCAGTTTAGCGGGGGGGTACACAGATACGCAGTATTTT
>NA|TRBJ1-4|many|TRBV28
CASSPAQDLNEKLFF
TGTGCCAGCAGTCCCGCCCAAGACCTTAATGAAAAACTGTTTTTT
>TRBD2|TRBJ2-7|many|TRBV12-3/TRBV12-4
CASSLWRGDSSEQYF
TGTGCCAGCAGTTTATGGCGGGGGGATTCGAGCGAGCAGTACTTC
>NA|TRBJ2-7|few|TRBV12-3/TRBV12-4
CASRTTVSYEQYF
TGTGCCAGCAGAACCACAGTATCCTACGAGCAGTACTTC
>TRBD2|TRBJ2-5|many|TRBV30
CAWMETSGQETQYF
TGTGCCTGGATGGAGACTAGCGGGCAAGAGACCCAGTACTTC
>TRBD1|TRBJ2-4|few|TRBV20-1
CSAGTRTGGSDRIQYF
TGCAGTGCTGGTACCCGGACAGGGGGTTCGGATCGCATTCAGTACTTC
>TRBD2|TRBJ2-3|few|TRBV4-2
CASSRRRPGSGGADTQYF
TGTGCCAGCAGCCGTCGGCGCCCGGGGAGCGGGGGAGCTGATACGCAGTATTTT
>NA|TRBJ1-5|many|TRBV6-1
CASSDRVQPQHF
TGTGCCAGCAGTGACAGGGTTCAGCCCCAGCATTTT
>TRBD1|TRBJ1-3|many|TRBV7-8
CASSVKDRGSGNTIYF
TGTGCCAGCAGCGTAAAGGACAGGGGATCTGGAAACACCATATATTTT
>NA|TRBJ2-7|NA|TRBV12-3/TRBV12-4
CASSLRYNEQYF
TGTGCCAGCAGTCTTAGGTACAATGAGCAGTACTTC
>NA|TRBJ2-3|NA|TRBV13
CASTGDTQYF
TGTGCCAGCACAGGGGATACGCAGTATTTT
>TRBD2|TRBJ2-1|many|TRBV20-1
CSAERGVSYNEQFF
TGCAGTGCTGAGCGGGGGGTGTCCTACAATGAGCAGTTCTTC
>TRBD1|TRBJ2-2|few|TRBV27
CASSTPRGTGGRAGELFF
TGTGCCAGCAGTACCCCGCGAGGGACAGGGGGACGTGCCGGGGAGCTGTTTTTT
>TRBD2|TRBJ2-3|many|TRBV2
CASSEPGLAKNTQYF
TGTGCCAGCAGCGAGCCGGGACTAGCAAAGAATACGCAGTATTTT
>NA|TRBJ2-3|many|TRBV18
CASSPQGIDTQYF
TGTGCCAGCTCACCCCAGGGCATAGATACGCAGTATTTT
>NA|TRBJ1-6|many|TRBV9
CASSSLDSPLHF
TGTGCCAGCAGCTCTCTCGATTCACCCCTCCACTTT
>NA|TRBJ2-7|once|TRBV6-1
CASSPGPISSSYEQYF
TGTGCCAGCAGTCCCGGACCCATTTCGAGCTCCTACGAGCAGTACTTC
>TRBD2|TRBJ2-2|NA|TRBV2
CASSVLRGGDTGELFF
TGTGCCAGCAGTGTTCTTCGCGGGGGGGACACCGGGGAGCTGTTTTTT
>TRBD1|TRBJ1-2|many|TRBV12-3/TRBV12-4
CASSYRDRGSRYGYTF
TGTGCCAGCAGTTACCGGGACAGGGGATCCCGCTATGGCTACACCTTC
>NA|TRBJ2-1|many|TRBV28
CASSLRQPNEQFF
TGTGCCAGCAGTTTACGACAGCCGAATGAGCAGTTCTTC
>NA|TRBJ1-2|NA|TRBV30
CAWGGNYGYTF
TGTGCCTGGGGAGGGAACTATGGCTACACCTTC
>TRBD2|TRBJ2-1|NA|TRBV4-2
CASSLGQISGGAYEQFF
TGTGCCAGCAGCCTTGGTCAGATTAGCGGGGGGGCTTATGAGCAGTTCTTC
>TRBD1|TRBJ2-7|NA|TRBV5-5
CASSLGAGGQTYEQYF
TGTGCCAGCAGCTTGGGGGCAGGGGGCCAAACCTACGAGCAGTACTTC
>TRBD1|TRBJ2-7|NA|TRBV7-2
CASSFAGQGGYEQYF
TGTGCCAGCAGCTTTGCGGGACAGGGTGGCTACGAGCAGTACTTC
>NA|TRBJ2-5|many|TRBV6-2/TRBV6-3
CASSSLATTGETQYF
TGTGCCAGCAGTTCCCTCGCTACCACCGGAGAGACCCAGTACTTC
>NA|TRBJ2-7|many|TRBV28
CVTSEALSYEQYF
TGTGTCACCTCGGAAGCACTCTCCTACGAGCAGTACTTC
>NA|TRBJ2-5|many|TRBV2
CVSAYQETQYF
TGTGTCTCGGCGTACCAAGAGACCCAGTACTTC
>TRBD1|TRBJ2-7|many|TRBV13
CASSWTGSPHSYEQYF
TGTGCCAGCAGCTGGACAGGGAGTCCCCACTCCTACGAGCAGTACTTC
>NA|TRBJ2-1|NA|TRBV9
CASSVRSGPMGDNEQFF
TGTGCCAGCAGCGTCCGCTCTGGGCCGATGGGGGACAATGAGCAGTTCTTC
>TRBD1|TRBJ1-4|few|TRBV30
CAWTLSGGWGEKLFF
TGTGCCTGGACCCTCTCAGGGGGGTGGGGCGAAAAACTGTTTTTT